This T cell receptor (beta chain) was sequenced in a study of graft-versus-host responses after intestinal transplantation. This clone was found a few times. Produced via immunoSEQ multiplex PCR; TCRdb's table is partial and in-frame only. The top ten hold more than 4.5% of the sample, which has 6,500 to 10,000 clones, about a third seen once. Plating combined roughly 200,000 CFSE-labeled responder cells with roughly 200,000 irradiated, violet-dye-labeled stimulator cells. Responder CD3+CD4+ and CD3+CD8+ cells that were proliferating and CFSE-low were sorted after the reaction. This CDR3 has 14 residues. Germline CDR1 SGHRS, CDR2 YFSETQ. V shed 2 bases and J 4 bases; nucleotides not matched to a gene: 3.

This receptor was obtained from a human patient who received an intestinal transplant. The chain has TRBV5-1 and TRBJ2-1; 7 positions match TRBD1. The input for sequencing was alloreactive CD4+ T cells from a mixed lymphocyte reaction culture, taken before intestinal transplant. This sample's subset: CFSE-low proliferating T cells sorted from roughly 6-day pre-transplant mixed lymphocyte reaction (GvH or HvG direction). The CDR3 region is CASSFDRAYNEQFF. The CDR3 DNA reads TGCGCCAGCAGCTTCGACAGGGCTTACAATGAGCAGTTCTTC.